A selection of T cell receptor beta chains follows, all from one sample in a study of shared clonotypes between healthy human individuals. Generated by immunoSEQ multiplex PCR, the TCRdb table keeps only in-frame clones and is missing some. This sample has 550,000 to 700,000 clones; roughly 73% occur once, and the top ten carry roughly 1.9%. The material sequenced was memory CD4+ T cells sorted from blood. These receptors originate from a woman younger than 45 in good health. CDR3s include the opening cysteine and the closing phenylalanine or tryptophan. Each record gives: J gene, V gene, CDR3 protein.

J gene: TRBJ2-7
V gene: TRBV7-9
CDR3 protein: CASSLMGGNHEQYF

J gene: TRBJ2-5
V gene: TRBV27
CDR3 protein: CASSLRGGGLSETQYF

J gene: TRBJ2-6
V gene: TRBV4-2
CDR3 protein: CASSQGSPRAFNVLTF

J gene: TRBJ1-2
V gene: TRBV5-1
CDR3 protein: CASSLGDGSYGYTF

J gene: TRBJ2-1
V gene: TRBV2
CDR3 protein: CASIRAGYYNEQFF

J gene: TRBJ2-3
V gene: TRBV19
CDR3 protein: CASRDRLSSSGRFTDTQYF

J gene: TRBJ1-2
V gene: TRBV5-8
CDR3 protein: CASSLADSNYGYTF

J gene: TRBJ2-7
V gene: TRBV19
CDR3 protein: CASSNGAGGTYEQYF

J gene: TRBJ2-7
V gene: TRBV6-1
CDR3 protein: CASSENRYEQYF

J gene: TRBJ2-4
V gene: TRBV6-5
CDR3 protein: CASSCFLINRDIQYF

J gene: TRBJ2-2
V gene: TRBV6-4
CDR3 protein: CASSDRPTGELFF

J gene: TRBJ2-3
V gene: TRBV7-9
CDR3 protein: CASSLVSVFDTQYF

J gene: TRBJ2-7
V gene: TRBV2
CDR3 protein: CASSTTYEQYF

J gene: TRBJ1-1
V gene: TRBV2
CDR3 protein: CASDQGWADTEAFF

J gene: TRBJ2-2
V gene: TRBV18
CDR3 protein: CASSIQTANTGELFF

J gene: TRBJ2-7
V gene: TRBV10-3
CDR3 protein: CATQFDIPYEQYF

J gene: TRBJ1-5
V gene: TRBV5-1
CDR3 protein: CASSLNSEQPQHF

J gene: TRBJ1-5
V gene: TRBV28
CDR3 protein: CASSTAGVLNQPQHF

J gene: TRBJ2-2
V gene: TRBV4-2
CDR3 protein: CASSQGRALAGGGTGELFF

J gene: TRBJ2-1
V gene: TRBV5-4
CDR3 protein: CASSWPRGREYNEQFF

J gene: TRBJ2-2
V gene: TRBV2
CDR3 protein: CASSEAFRAGDPGELFF

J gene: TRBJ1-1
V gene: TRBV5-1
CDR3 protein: CASSLVAGANTEAFF

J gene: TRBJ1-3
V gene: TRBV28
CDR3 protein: CASSLPVNSGNTIYF

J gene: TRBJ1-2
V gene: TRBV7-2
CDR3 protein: CASTNRQGLYGYTF

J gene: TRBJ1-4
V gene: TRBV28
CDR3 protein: CASSTQGGTNEKLFF

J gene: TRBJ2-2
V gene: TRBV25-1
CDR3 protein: CASVGTSGTGELFF

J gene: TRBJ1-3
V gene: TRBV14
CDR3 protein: CASSQFTISGNTIYF

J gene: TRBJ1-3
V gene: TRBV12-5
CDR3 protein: CASGLRNTIYF

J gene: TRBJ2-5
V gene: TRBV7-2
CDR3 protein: CASSLGSGGGETQYF

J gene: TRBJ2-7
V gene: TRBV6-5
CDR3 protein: CASAARYEQYF

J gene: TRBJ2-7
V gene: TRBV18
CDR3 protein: CASSRTDTSSYEQYF

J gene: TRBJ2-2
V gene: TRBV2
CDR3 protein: CASSEESSGRIAGELFF

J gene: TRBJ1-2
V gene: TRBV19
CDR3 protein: CASSYRQQGNYGYTF

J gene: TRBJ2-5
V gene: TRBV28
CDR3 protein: CASSPIPGRKGQETQYF

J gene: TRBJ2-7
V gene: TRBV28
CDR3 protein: CASSLWWGEQYF

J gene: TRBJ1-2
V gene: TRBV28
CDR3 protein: CAATWGADGYTF

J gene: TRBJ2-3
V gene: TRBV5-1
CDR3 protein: CASSLGLMSTDTQYF

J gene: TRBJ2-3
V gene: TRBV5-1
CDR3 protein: CASSLATDTQYF

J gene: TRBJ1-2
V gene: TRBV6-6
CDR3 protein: CASSGDGRRYGYTF

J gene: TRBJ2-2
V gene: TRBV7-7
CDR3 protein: CASSLTGGNTGELFF

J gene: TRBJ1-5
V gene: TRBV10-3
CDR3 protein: CAIRAQGAYQPQHF

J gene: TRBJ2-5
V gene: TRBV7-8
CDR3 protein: CASSRRPTSGKGYETQYF

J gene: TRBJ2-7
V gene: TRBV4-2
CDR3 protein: CASSQGPGLAPNYEQYF

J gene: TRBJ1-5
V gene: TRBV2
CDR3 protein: CASSVWRSSNQPQHF

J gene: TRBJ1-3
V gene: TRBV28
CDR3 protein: CASSPSNPNTIYF

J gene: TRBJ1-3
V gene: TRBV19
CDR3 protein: CASSIAGSSGNTIYF

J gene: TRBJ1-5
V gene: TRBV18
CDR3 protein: CASSPGEAANQPQHF

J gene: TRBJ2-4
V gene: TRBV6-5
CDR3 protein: CASSEDLSAKNIQYF

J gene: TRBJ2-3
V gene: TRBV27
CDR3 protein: CASSFLGPYPQYF

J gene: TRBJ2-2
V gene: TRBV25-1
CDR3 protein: CASSELRTANTGELFF

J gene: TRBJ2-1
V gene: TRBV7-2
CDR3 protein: CASSLVPGANEQFF

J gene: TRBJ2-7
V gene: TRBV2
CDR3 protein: CASSDPIAEPYEQYF

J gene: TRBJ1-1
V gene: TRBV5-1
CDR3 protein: CASRSGQGASTEAFF

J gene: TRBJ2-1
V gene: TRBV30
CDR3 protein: CAWRADRDEQFF

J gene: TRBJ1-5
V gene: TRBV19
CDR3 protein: CASSILRGPSNQPQHF

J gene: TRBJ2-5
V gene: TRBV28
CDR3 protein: CASSLPRRKLIRETQYF

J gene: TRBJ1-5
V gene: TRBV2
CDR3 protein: CASSGNSGDQPQHF

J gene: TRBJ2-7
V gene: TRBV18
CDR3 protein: CASSPPDRGVPYEQYF

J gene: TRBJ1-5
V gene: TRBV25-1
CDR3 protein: CASSGLSDGGGNQPQHF

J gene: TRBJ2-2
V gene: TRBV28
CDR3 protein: CASSSPHLVPGELFF